The clone carrying this T cell receptor beta chain was seen a handful of times. Its matching antigen is unknown. The source of the sample is a study of blood T cells in healthy people across ages. Study-wide results and caveats: Donor CMV infection status was unknown, possibly confounding age-related changes in expanded clonotypes.

This CDR3 is built from 13 residues. CDR1 is PRHDT, CDR2 FYEKMQ, per germline (reference sequence). V was shortened by 5 bases and J by 6 bases, with 11 bases between the two germline ends. Donation came from healthy Caucasian individuals in Russia who were aged 6 to 90. Every donor contributed roughly 10 milliliters of peripheral blood by blood draw. A J-beta primer mix and a sample-barcoded 5' primer were used in a second PCR of about 7 to 12 cycles. TCRdb recomputed calls from the 5' RACE reads with MiXCR, one row per CDR3 protein. The sample records around 320,000 distinct CDR3 sequences, roughly 27% being singletons.

The receptor comes from a woman in her 70s in good health. The rearrangement uses TRBV13 and TRBJ2-1, with D unclear. Material for sequencing was blood. The CDR3 DNA follows: TGTGCCAGCAGCGCCACTACCCGCAATGAGCAGTTCTTC. Encoded protein: CASSATTRNEQFF. Variable domain in full (rest from reference TRBV13 and TRBJ2-1): AAGVIQSPRHLIKEKRETATLKCYPIPRHDTVYWYQQGPGQDPQFLISFYEKMQSDKGSIPDRFSAQQFSDYHSELNMSSLELGDSALYFCASSATTRNEQFFGPGTRLTVL.